A single sample is the source of the 29 T cell receptor beta chains below, sequenced in a study of T-cell reconstitution after alpha-beta-depleted transplantation in children. Unique molecular identifiers were incorporated during preparation of the TCRbeta library. MiXCR was run by TCRdb on the PCR reads, yielding one entry per CDR3 protein. This table holds about a million distinct CDR3 sequences, around 30% found once. The sequencing used PBMCs, mostly from graft donor cells, collected 360 days after TCRalphabeta/CD19-depleted stem cell transplant. The source of these receptors is a boy under two years old who had a stem cell transplant for SCID, so the T cells may come from the graft donor.

The CDR3 DNA sequence: TGTGCCAGCATCCGACAGGGGACCGTTTTGTCCGGGGAGCTGTTTTTT. It yields the protein CASIRQGTVLSGELFF. The chain uses TRBV6-1 and TRBJ2-2, with 8 nucleotides matching TRBD1. The CDR3 runs 16 residues. Germline loops: CDR1 MNHNS, CDR2 SASEGT. Trimming removed 7 bases from V and 6 bases from J; junction bases left unmatched: 13.

The rearrangement uses TRBV5-1 and TRBJ1-1; D is unclear. This CDR3 has 16 amino acids. Germline loops: CDR1 SGHRS, CDR2 YFSETQ. Trimming removed 3 bases from V and 2 bases from J, with 17 bases in between. Written as DNA, the CDR3 is TGCGCCAGCAGCTCCGCACTAATCGGGGTTAACACTGAAGCTTTCTTT. This encodes CASSSALIGVNTEAFF.

The chain is built from TRBV9 and TRBJ1-2; D unresolved. The ends were cut back, 1 base at V and 8 bases at J, with 18 bases in the middle. Germline values: CDR1 SGDLS, CDR2 YYNGEE. This CDR3 region has 15 residues. CDR3 sequence (DNA): TGTGCCAGCAGCGTATTGTCTGACATAAGGTTGGGCTACACCTTC. The encoded protein is CASSVLSDIRLGYTF.

The V and J genes are TRBV20-1 and TRBJ2-1; unclear D gene. The CDR3 length is 15 residues. Germline V gene lookup returns CDR1 DFQATT and CDR2 SNEGSKA (reference sequence). V shed 3 bases and J shed 1 base, with 13 bases lying between them. The CDR3 bases are TGCAGTGCTAGCCCGACCTATAGGTCCTACAATGAGCAGTTCTTC. It yields the protein CSASPTYRSYNEQFF.

This clonotype was seen only a few times. V and J are TRBV4-1 and TRBJ2-1, with 8 bases identical to TRBD2. CDR3 length: 15 amino acids. The junction had 4 bases not matched to a gene; V was cut back by 1 base and J by 5 bases. Germline loops: CDR1 MGHRA, CDR2 YSYEKL. Here the CDR3 DNA reads TGCGCCAGCAGCCAAGCGGGGGGGCCGAACAATGAGCAGTTCTTC. Translating it yields CASSQAGGPNNEQFF.

This clonotype has a handful of counts. The gene calls are TRBV5-1 and TRBJ2-7; no definite D call. Trimming pared 5 bases from V and 0 bases from J, leaving 12 bases between. Germline CDR1 and CDR2: SGHRS and YFSETQ. This CDR3 is built from 14 residues. CDR3 sequence reads: CASRNHPASYEQYF. DNA of the CDR3: TGCGCCAGCAGAAATCACCCAGCCTCCTACGAGCAGTACTTC. Using reference TRBV5-1 and TRBJ2-7 for the parts outside the CDR3, the full variable domain is KAGVTQTPRYLIKTRGQQVTLSCSPISGHRSVSWYQQTPGQGLQFLFEYFSETQRNKGNFPGRFSGRQFSNSRSEMNVSTLELGDSALYLCASRNHPASYEQYFGPGTRLTVT.

This clonotype was detected a few times. The V and J genes are TRBV4-3 and TRBJ1-1; D gene ambiguous. The CDR3 covers 17 residues. The germline V gene has CDR1 LGHNA and CDR2 YSLEER. The ends were cut back, 0 bases at V and 0 bases at J, with 14 bases in the middle. The chain's CDR3 is CASSQDMWNSLNTEAFF. CDR3 bases: TGCGCCAGCAGCCAAGATATGTGGAACAGCCTGAACACTGAAGCTTTCTTT.

The rearrangement joins TRBV3-1 to TRBJ2-3, with D perhaps matching TRBD2 (7 bases). V was shortened by 0 bases and J by 5 bases, with 12 bases between the two germline ends. The germline V gene has CDR1 LGHDT and CDR2 YNNKEL (reference sequence). This CDR3 has 15 residues. The CDR3 region has the DNA TGTGCCAGCAGCCAAGAGGCGGGGGCAGGAGATACGCAGTATTTT. Its protein is CASSQEAGAGDTQYF.

This clonotype was observed a handful of times. This sequence joins TRBV9 and TRBJ2-5, with D uncertain. The V gene's germline CDR1 is SGDLS and CDR2 YYNGEE. This CDR3 contains 14 residues. Trimming took 0 bases from V and 1 from J, leaving 7 bases between them. The CDR3 coding sequence is TGTGCCAGCAGCGTAGGACTGCTCCAAGAGACCCAGTACTTC. It specifies CASSVGLLQETQYF.

This clonotype has ten or more counts. This chain connects TRBV5-1 to TRBJ2-1; D call uncertain. The CDR3 extends over 13 amino acids. The V end lost 2 bases, the J end lost 3 bases, and 6 bases lay between the germline ends. Germline-derived CDR1 and CDR2 are SGHRS and YFSETQ. CDR3 coding DNA: TGCGCCAGCAGCTTTGGCTACTACAATGAGCAGTTCTTC. Translated, it gives CASSFGYYNEQFF. Together with reference TRBV5-1 and TRBJ2-1, the CDR3 gives the full variable domain: KAGVTQTPRYLIKTRGQQVTLSCSPISGHRSVSWYQQTPGQGLQFLFEYFSETQRNKGNFPGRFSGRQFSNSRSEMNVSTLELGDSALYLCASSFGYYNEQFFGPGTRLTVL.

This clonotype has only a few counts. The genes are TRBV5-5 and TRBJ2-5, with 9 positions matching TRBD1. With 3 bases clipped from V and 4 bases from J, the junction kept 10 bases outside the gene matches. Germline V CDR1 and CDR2: SGHKS, YYEKEE (reference sequence). The CDR3 is 16 residues long. CDR3 DNA: TGTGCCAGCAGCTATCCGGGACAGGGCTCGCGAGAGACCCAGTACTTC. Translating it yields CASSYPGQGSRETQYF.

This chain joins TRBV6-5 and TRBJ1-3; D is unresolved. The CDR3 runs 15 residues. The V end was cut by 0 bases, the J end by 0 bases, with 6 bases between. Germline-derived CDR1 and CDR2 are MNHEY and SVGAGI. The CDR3 loop is CASSYSRTSGNTIYF. The CDR3 bases are TGTGCCAGCAGTTACTCACGGACCTCTGGAAACACCATATATTTT.

V and J are TRBV28 and TRBJ1-3; possible D gene TRBD1, 5 bases. CDR3 length: 15 amino acids. Germline CDR1 and CDR2: MDHEN and SYDVKM. The V end was cut by 3 bases, the J end by 0 bases, with 9 bases between. CDR3 nucleotides: TGTGCCAGCAGTTTGGCAGGGACCTCTGGAAACACCATATATTTT. This encodes CASSLAGTSGNTIYF.

The chain uses TRBV7-8 and TRBJ2-5; D call uncertain. Trimming cost V 5 bases and J 5 bases, with 15 bases left between them. The CDR3 has 14 amino acids. CDR1 and CDR2 from the germline V gene are SGHVS and FQNEAQ. The DNA of the CDR3 is TGTGCCAGCAGCCGATCCCCTTCTCTCGAGACCCAGTACTTC. Translating gives CASSRSPSLETQYF. The full variable domain, in which reference TRBV7-8 and TRBJ2-5 provide the parts outside the CDR3, is GAGVSQSPRYKVAKRGQDVALRCDPISGHVSLFWYQQALGQGPEFLTYFQNEAQLDKSGLPSDRFFAERPEGSVSTLKIQRTQQEDSAVYLCASSRSPSLETQYFGPGTRLLVL.

This chain joins TRBV5-1 and TRBJ2-3; D call uncertain. V was clipped by 0 bases and J by 0 bases, with 11 bases between them. CDR1 SGHRS and CDR2 YFSETQ come from the germline V gene. The CDR3 loop spans 16 amino acids. The CDR3, as DNA: TGCGCCAGCAGCTTGGGGACGCTCTCTAGCACAGATACGCAGTATTTT. It specifies CASSLGTLSSTDTQYF.

The chain couples TRBV5-1 to TRBJ2-7; TRBD1 aligns across 7 bases. CDR1 and CDR2 from the germline V gene are SGHRS and YFSETQ. Trimming cost V 5 bases and J 6 bases; bases outside gene matches: 23. The CDR3 extends over 18 amino acids. CDR3 coding DNA: TGCGCCAGCAGATACGGGTTCCCGGGACAGTGGCCAGGGCGCGAGCAGTACTTC. This sequence encodes CASRYGFPGQWPGREQYF.

The gene calls are TRBV6-5 and TRBJ1-6; a possible D gene is TRBD1 (5 bases). The CDR3 totals 15 residues. Germline V lookup: CDR1 MNHEY, CDR2 SVGAGI. V was shortened by 0 bases and J by 7 bases, with 10 bases between the two germline ends. This CDR3 is CASSYSGEGNSPLHF. CDR3 sequence (DNA): TGTGCCAGCAGTTACTCTGGGGAGGGGAATTCACCCCTCCACTTT.

This rearrangement joins TRBV5-6 to TRBJ2-2; 11 bases fit TRBD1. V lost 7 bases, J lost 2 bases, and 10 bases stayed unmatched. The CDR3 extends over 17 amino acids. Germline assignment: CDR1 SGHDT and CDR2 YYEEEE. CDR3 in amino acids: CASSKRDRGSNTGELFF. Written as DNA, the CDR3 is TGTGCCAGCTCGAAGAGGGACAGGGGGAGTAACACCGGGGAGCTGTTTTTT. The full variable domain, completed using reference TRBV5-6 and TRBJ2-2, is DAGVTQSPTHLIKTRGQQVTLRCSPKSGHDTVSWYQQALGQGPQFIFQYYEEEERQRGNFPDRFSGHQFPNYSSELNVNALLLGDSALYLCASSKRDRGSNTGELFFGEGSRLTVL.

The rearrangement joins TRBV28 to TRBJ2-5; D may be TRBD1 (5 bases). The CDR3 contains 12 residues. The V end lost 8 bases, the J end lost 0 bases, and 7 bases lay between the germline ends. The germline V gene encodes CDR1 MDHEN and CDR2 SYDVKM. The CDR3 region is CASGRDQETQYF. The CDR3 DNA sequence: TGTGCCAGCGGCAGGGACCAAGAGACCCAGTACTTC.

This clonotype appeared a few times. The chain uses TRBV7-3 and TRBJ2-3, with D possibly being TRBD1 (6 bases). Germline V gene sequence: CDR1 SGHTA, CDR2 FQGTGA. V lost 5 bases, J lost 4 bases, and 16 bases lay in between. The CDR3 is 15 residues long. Here the CDR3 DNA reads TGTGCCAGCAGCCAGGGGACACCTGGAGCAGATACGCAGTATTTT. Amino acids: CASSQGTPGADTQYF. Using reference TRBV7-3 and TRBJ2-3 for the parts outside the CDR3, the full variable domain is GAGVSQTPSNKVTEKGKYVELRCDPISGHTALYWYRQSLGQGPEFLIYFQGTGAADDSGLPNDRFFAVRPEGSVSTLKIQRTERGDSAVYLCASSQGTPGADTQYFGPGTRLTVL.

V usage is TRBV7-9 and J usage is TRBJ2-7; D might be TRBD2 (6 bases). The germline V and J ends were trimmed by 5 bases and 3 bases, with 11 bases remaining between them. The CDR3 runs to 13 residues. The germline gives CDR1 SEHNR, CDR2 FQNEAQ (reference sequence). In DNA form, the CDR3 reads TGTGCCAGCAGCGGAGGGATGTACTACGAGCAGTACTTC. This sequence encodes CASSGGMYYEQYF.

The chain combines TRBV12-3 or TRBV12-4 with TRBJ2-2; 9 bases fit TRBD2. The trim removed 0 bases at V and 4 bases at J, leaving 12 bases unmatched. This CDR3 region has 19 residues. The CDR3 region is CASSLALTGGGEITGELFF. The CDR3 bases are TGTGCCAGCAGTTTAGCGCTAACGGGCGGGGGGGAGATCACCGGGGAGCTGTTTTTT.

The gene calls are TRBV19 and TRBJ2-3; the match to TRBD2 covers 8 bases. Germline V gene data show CDR1 as LNHDA and CDR2 as SQIVND (reference sequence). The CDR3 totals 15 residues. V shed 6 bases and J 2 bases; nucleotides not matched to a gene: 7. The CDR3 loop is CASRRSGTSTDTQYF. The CDR3 DNA follows: TGTGCCAGTAGACGTAGCGGGACATCCACAGATACGCAGTATTTT.

This clonotype was seen a few times. The V gene is TRBV5-4, the J gene TRBJ2-2; weak D call: TRBD2 (6 bases). The germline V and J ends were trimmed by 7 bases and 6 bases, with 13 bases remaining between them. The CDR3 loop spans 13 amino acids. Germline assignment: CDR1 SGHNT and CDR2 YYREEE (reference sequence). The CDR3 bases are TGTGCCAGCGGAATTTCGGGGGCCGGGGAGCTGTTTTTT. Its protein is CASGISGAGELFF.

V gene TRBV5-1 combines with J gene TRBJ1-4; 8 bases fit TRBD1. This CDR3 comprises 17 residues. V dropped 2 bases and J dropped 2; count of bases not matched to a gene: 8. Germline CDR1 reads SGHRS; CDR2 reads YFSETQ. The CDR3 nucleotides read TGCGCCAGCAGCTTCGGACAGGGAGGTGCGACTAATGAAAAACTGTTTTTT. Translating it yields CASSFGQGGATNEKLFF.

The CDR3 nucleotides are TGTGCCAGCAGCTTCACGACCGGCTACGAGCAGTACTTC. It translates to CASSFTTGYEQYF. The J gene is TRBJ2-7, the V gene TRBV5-5; D is unresolved. Germline lookup yields CDR1 SGHKS and CDR2 YYEKEE (reference sequence). V shed 2 bases and J shed 3 bases, with 9 bases lying between them. CDR3 length: 13 residues. Together with reference TRBV5-5 and TRBJ2-7, the CDR3 gives the full variable domain: DAGVTQSPTHLIKTRGQQVTLRCSPISGHKSVSWYQQVLGQGPQFIFQYYEKEERGRGNFPDRFSARQFPNYSSELNVNALLLGDSALYLCASSFTTGYEQYFGPGTRLTVT.

The genes are TRBV5-1 and TRBJ1-4; 8 positions match TRBD1. J lost 8 bases, V lost 2 bases, and 8 bases had no gene match. The CDR3 spans 15 residues. Germline V gene lookup returns CDR1 SGHRS and CDR2 YFSETQ. The CDR3 DNA reads as TGCGCCAGCAGCTTTACAGGGGGAAGAAGGGAAAAACTGTTTTTT. This gives the protein CASSFTGGRREKLFF.

The sample holds one count of this clonotype. The rearrangement uses TRBV6-1 and TRBJ1-1; D remains unclear. V lost 8 bases, J lost 5 bases, and 21 bases lay in between. Germline V gives CDR1 MNHNS, CDR2 SASEGT. This CDR3 is built from 15 residues. CDR3 sequence (DNA): TGTGCCAGCTACCGAGTCATCACCGGGAGGACTGAAGCTTTCTTT. Protein: CASYRVITGRTEAFF.

The rearrangement links TRBV5-1 to TRBJ2-7; TRBD1 agrees at 9 bases. CDR1 is SGHRS, CDR2 YFSETQ, per germline. Losses at the gene ends were 1 base for V and 4 bases for J; bases not matched to a gene: 9. The CDR3 length is 16 residues. The CDR3 sequence: CASSLISGQGTYEQYF. The CDR3 bases are TGCGCCAGCAGCTTGATTTCGGGACAGGGAACTTACGAGCAGTACTTC.